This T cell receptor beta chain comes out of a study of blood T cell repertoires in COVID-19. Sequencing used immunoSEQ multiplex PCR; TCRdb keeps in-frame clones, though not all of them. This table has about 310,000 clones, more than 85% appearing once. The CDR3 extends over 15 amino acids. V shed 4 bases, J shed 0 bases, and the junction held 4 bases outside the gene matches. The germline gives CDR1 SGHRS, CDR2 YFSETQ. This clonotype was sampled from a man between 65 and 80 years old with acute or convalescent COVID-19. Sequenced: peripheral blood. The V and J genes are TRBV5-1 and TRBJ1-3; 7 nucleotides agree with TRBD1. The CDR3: CASSTAGGSGNTIYF. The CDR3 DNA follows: TGCGCCAGCAGCACCGCAGGGGGCTCTGGAAACACCATATATTTT.